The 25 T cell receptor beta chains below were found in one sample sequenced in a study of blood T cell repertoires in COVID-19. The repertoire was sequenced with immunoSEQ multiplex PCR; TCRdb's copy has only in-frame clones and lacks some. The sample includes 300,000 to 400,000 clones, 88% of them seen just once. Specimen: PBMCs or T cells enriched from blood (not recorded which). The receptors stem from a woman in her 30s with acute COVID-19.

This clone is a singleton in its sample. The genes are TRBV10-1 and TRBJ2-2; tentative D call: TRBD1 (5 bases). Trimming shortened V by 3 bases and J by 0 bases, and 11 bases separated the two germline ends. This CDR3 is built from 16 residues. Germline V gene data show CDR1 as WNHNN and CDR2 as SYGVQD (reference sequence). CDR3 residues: CASSDGHQANTGELFF. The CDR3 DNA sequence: TGCGCCAGCAGTGACGGACACCAAGCGAACACCGGGGAGCTGTTTTTT.

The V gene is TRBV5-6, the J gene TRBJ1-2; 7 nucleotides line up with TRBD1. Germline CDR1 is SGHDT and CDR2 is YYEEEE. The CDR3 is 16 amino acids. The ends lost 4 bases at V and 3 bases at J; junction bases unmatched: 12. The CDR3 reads CASSLLGTANYYGYTF. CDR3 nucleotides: TGTGCCAGCAGCCTCTTGGGGACAGCAAATTACTATGGCTACACCTTC.

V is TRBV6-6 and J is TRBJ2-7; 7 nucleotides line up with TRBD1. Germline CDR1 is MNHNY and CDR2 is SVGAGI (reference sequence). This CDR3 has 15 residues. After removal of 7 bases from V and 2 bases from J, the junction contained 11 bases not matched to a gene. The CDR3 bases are TGTGCCAGCAACGTCACCGGGACAGAAGCCTACGAGCAGTACTTC. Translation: CASNVTGTEAYEQYF.

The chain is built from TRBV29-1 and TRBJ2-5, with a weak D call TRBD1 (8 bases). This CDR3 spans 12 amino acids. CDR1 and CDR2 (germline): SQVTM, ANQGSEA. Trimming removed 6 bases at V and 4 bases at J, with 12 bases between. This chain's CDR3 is CSVNRGGETQYF. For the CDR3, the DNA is TGCAGCGTGAACAGGGGGGGAGAGACCCAGTACTTC.

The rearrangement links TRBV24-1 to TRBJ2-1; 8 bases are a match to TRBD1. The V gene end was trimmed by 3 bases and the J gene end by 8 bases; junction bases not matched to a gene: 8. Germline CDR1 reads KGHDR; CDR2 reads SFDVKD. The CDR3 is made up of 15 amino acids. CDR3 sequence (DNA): TGTGCCACCAGTGATGGGGGGACAGGTGACGATGAGCAGTTCTTC. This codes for CATSDGGTGDDEQFF.

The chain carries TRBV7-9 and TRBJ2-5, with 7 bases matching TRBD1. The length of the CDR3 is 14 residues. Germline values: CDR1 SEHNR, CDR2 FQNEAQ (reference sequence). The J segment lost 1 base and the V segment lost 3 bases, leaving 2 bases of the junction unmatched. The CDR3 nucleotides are TGTGCCAGCAGCTTTCGGGACAGCCAAGAGACCCAGTACTTC. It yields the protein CASSFRDSQETQYF.

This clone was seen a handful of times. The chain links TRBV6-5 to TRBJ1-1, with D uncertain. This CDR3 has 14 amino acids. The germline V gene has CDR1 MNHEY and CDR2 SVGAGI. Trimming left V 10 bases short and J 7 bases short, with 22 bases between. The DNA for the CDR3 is TGTGCCACTATGGTAGATCGTGCGAGTGGTGAAGCTTTCTTT. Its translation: CATMVDRASGEAFF.

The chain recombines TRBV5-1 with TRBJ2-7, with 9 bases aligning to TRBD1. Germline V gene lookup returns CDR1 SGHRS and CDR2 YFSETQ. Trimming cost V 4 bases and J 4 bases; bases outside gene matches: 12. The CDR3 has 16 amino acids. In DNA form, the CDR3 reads TGCGCCAGCAGCCCTACCGCCGGGACAGGGATTTACGAGCAGTACTTC. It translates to CASSPTAGTGIYEQYF.

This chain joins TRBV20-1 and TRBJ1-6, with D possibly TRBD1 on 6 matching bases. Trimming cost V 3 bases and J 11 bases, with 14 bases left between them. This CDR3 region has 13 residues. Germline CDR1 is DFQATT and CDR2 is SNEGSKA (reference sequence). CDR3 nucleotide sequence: TGCAGTGCTAGTGGGGGCGGCGGCCCACCCCTCCACTTT. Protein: CSASGGGGPPLHF.

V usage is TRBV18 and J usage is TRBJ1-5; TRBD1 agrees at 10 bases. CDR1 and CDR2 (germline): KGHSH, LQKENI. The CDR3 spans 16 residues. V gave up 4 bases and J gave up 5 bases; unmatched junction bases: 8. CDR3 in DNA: TGTGCCAGCTCACTATCCGTGACAGGGGGCGATCAGCCCCAGCATTTT. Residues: CASSLSVTGGDQPQHF.

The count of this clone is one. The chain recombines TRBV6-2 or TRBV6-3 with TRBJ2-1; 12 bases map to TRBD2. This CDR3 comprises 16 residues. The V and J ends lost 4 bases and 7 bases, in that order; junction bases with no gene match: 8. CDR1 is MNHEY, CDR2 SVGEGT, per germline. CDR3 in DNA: TGTGCCAGCAGTTCCGGACTAGCGGGGAGGAGGAATGAGCAGTTCTTC. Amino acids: CASSSGLAGRRNEQFF.

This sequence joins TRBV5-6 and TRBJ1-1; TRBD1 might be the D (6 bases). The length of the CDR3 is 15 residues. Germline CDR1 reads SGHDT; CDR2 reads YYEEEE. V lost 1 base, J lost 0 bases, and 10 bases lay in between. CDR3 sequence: CASSLRQVMNTEAFF. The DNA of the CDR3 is TGTGCCAGCAGCTTGCGACAGGTCATGAACACTGAAGCTTTCTTT.

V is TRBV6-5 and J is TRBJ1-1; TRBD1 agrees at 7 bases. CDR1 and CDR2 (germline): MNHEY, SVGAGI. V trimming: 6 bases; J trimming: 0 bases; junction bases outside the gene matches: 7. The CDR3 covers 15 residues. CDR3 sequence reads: CASSLNRGMNTEAFF. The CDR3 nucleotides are TGTGCCAGCAGCTTAAACAGGGGCATGAACACTGAAGCTTTCTTT.

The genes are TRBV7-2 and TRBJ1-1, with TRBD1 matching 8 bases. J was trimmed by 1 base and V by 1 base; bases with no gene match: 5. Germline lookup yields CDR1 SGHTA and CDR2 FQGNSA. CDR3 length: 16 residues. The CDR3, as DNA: TGTGCCAGCAGCTTAGTTCAGGGGGCCGGGAACACTGAAGCTTTCTTT. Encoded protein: CASSLVQGAGNTEAFF. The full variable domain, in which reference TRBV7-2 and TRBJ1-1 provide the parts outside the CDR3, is GAGVSQSPSNKVTEKGKDVELRCDPISGHTALYWYRQSLGQGLEFLIYFQGNSAPDKSGLPSDRFSAERTGGSVSTLTIQRTQQEDSAVYLCASSLVQGAGNTEAFFGQGTRLTVV.

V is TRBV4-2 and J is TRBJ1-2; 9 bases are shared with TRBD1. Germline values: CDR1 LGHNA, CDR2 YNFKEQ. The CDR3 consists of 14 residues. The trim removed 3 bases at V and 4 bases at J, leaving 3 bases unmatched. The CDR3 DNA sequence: TGTGCCAGCAGCCATACAGGGGGCGTCTATGGCTACACCTTC. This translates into CASSHTGGVYGYTF.

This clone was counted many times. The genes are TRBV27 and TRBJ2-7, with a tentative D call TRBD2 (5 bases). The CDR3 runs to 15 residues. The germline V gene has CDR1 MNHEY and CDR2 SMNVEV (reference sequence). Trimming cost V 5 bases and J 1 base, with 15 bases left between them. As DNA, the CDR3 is TGTGCCAGCAGTATTAGCGTAATGATGTCCTACGAGCAGTACTTC. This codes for CASSISVMMSYEQYF.

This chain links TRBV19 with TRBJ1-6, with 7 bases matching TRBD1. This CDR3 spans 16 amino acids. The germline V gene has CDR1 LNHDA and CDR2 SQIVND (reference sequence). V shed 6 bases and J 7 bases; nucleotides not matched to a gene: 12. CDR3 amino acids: CASRPPSQGRNSPLHF. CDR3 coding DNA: TGTGCCAGTAGGCCCCCCTCACAGGGGAGGAATTCACCCCTCCACTTT.

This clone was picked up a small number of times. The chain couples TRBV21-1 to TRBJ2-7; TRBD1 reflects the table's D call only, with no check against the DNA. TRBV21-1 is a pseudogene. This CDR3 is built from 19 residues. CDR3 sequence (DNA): TGTGCCAGCAGCAGTCGGCGGGACAGGCGTTTGGGTACACGTTACGAGCAGTACTTC. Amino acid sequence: CASSSRRDRRLGTRYEQYF.

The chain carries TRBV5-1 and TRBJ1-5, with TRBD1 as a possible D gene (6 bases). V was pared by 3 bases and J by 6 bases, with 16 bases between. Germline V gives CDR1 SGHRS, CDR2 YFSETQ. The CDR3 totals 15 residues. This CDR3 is CASSWGGMKGQPQHF. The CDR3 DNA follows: TGCGCCAGCAGCTGGGGGGGCATGAAGGGTCAGCCCCAGCATTTT.

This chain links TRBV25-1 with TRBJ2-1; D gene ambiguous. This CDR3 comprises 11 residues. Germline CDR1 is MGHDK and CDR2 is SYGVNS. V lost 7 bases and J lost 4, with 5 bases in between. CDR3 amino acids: CASTVYNEQFF. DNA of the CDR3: TGTGCCAGCACCGTTTACAATGAGCAGTTCTTC.

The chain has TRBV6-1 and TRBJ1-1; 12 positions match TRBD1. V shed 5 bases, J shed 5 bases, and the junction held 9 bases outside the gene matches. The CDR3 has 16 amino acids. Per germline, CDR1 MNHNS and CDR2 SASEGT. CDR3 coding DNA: TGTGCCAGCAGTCAAGGGGACAGGGGGCGGGGGACTGAAGCTTTCTTT. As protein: CASSQGDRGRGTEAFF.

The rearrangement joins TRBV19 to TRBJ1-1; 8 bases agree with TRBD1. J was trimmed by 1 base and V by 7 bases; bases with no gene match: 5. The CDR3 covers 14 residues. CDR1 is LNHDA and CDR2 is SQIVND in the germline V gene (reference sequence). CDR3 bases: TGTGCCAGTACCTCGGACAGGGCGAACACTGAAGCTTTCTTT. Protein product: CASTSDRANTEAFF.

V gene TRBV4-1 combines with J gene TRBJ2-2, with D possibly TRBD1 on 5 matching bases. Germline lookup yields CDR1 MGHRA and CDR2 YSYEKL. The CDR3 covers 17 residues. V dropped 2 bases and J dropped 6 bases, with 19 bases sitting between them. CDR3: CASSQHQSAGSAGELFF. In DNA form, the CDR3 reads TGCGCCAGCAGCCAACACCAATCCGCAGGGTCCGCCGGGGAGCTGTTTTTT.

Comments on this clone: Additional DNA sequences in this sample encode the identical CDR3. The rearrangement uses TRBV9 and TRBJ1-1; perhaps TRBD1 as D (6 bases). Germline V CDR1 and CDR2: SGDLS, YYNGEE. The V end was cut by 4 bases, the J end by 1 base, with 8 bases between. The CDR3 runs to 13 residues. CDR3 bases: TGTGCCAGCAGCAGAGGGGGGAACACTGAAGCTTTCTTT. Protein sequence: CASSRGGNTEAFF.

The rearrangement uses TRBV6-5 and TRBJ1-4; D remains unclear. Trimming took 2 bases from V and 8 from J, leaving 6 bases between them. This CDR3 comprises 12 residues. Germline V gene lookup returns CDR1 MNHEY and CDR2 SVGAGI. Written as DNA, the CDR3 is TGTGCCAGCAGTTACAACGGGGAAAAACTGTTTTTT. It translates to CASSYNGEKLFF.